This entry features one T cell receptor beta chain sequence. Antigen unknown. The sample belongs to a study of cytomegalovirus exposure and HLA in healthy donors. Amplification used 60 Vbeta primers and 13 Jbeta primers. Per the authors' pipeline: In a later analysis, the count reached some 75 million unique TCR beta chains, with 9 million to 11 million shared. The table came from immunoSEQ multiplex PCR; TCRdb's copy has only in-frame clones and leaves some out. The D gene and trimming were derived from the DNA, and the V and J assignments and clone size from that table. The sample holds approximately 82,000 clones; roughly 9.1% are singletons and the top ten take more than 20%. Study results and limitations: Indistinguishable V segments such as TRBV6-2 and TRBV6-3 were excluded. Most TCR beta V segments were productive about 90% or about 30% of the time in an earlier analysis. V- and J-gene trimming in TCR beta was tied to a missense DCLRE1C variant by an analysis performed later.

Trimming pared 3 bases from V and 1 base from J, leaving 9 bases between. Germline V gives CDR1 SGHTA, CDR2 FQGNSA. The CDR3 runs 14 residues. Sample: PBMCs. The V and J genes are TRBV7-2 and TRBJ2-5; perhaps TRBD2 as D (5 bases). The sequence derives from a man in his fifties or sixties in good health and CMV-seropositive. In DNA, the CDR3 is TGTGCCAGCAGCTTGCGGGTCCTCCAAGAGACCCAGTACTTC. Its translation: CASSLRVLQETQYF.